Listed below are T cell receptor beta chains from one sample, sequenced in a study of T cell responses to AZD1222 COVID-19 vaccine. Using immunoSEQ multiplex PCR, the repertoire was profiled, and TCRdb retains in-frame clones only, with some absent. The repertoire holds approximately 100,000 clones, with under 90% as singletons. The starting material was peripheral blood, obtained on day 0 of MenACWY control vaccination. The receptors come from an adult in good health. The CDR3 runs from the conserved cysteine through the conserved F or W. The D gene is left open where the match is weak. A clone size is listed for some rows: how often the clone was seen (once, few, many), or a class if it is expanded.

v_gene: TRBV6-6
d_gene: NA
j_gene: TRBJ2-1
abundance: NA
CDR3aa: CASRLDLDNEQFF
CDR3nt: TGTGCCAGCCGTCTTGACCTAGACAATGAGCAGTTCTTC

v_gene: TRBV28
d_gene: NA
j_gene: TRBJ2-1
abundance: NA
CDR3aa: CASSLRPGQPNYNEQFF
CDR3nt: TGTGCCAGCAGTTTAAGGCCAGGACAGCCTAACTACAATGAGCAGTTCTTC

v_gene: TRBV20-1
d_gene: NA
j_gene: TRBJ2-3
abundance: NA
CDR3aa: CSAREAGTQYF
CDR3nt: TGCAGTGCTAGAGAGGCCGGGACTCAGTATTTT

v_gene: TRBV7-8
d_gene: NA
j_gene: TRBJ1-4
abundance: once
CDR3aa: CASSLTGTPDEKLFF
CDR3nt: TGTGCCAGCAGCTTAACCGGGACCCCTGATGAAAAACTGTTTTTT

v_gene: TRBV4-3
d_gene: NA
j_gene: TRBJ1-4
abundance: NA
CDR3aa: CASSPAGGSEKLFF
CDR3nt: TGCGCCAGCAGCCCTGCGGGGGGGAGTGAAAAACTGTTTTTT

v_gene: TRBV6-5
d_gene: NA
j_gene: TRBJ1-1
abundance: NA
CDR3aa: CASDARSKSNTEAFF
CDR3nt: TGTGCCAGCGACGCTAGGTCCAAATCAAACACTGAAGCTTTCTTT

v_gene: TRBV7-3
d_gene: NA
j_gene: TRBJ1-1
abundance: NA
CDR3aa: CASRSRGGPTEAFF
CDR3nt: TGTGCCAGCAGATCACGAGGGGGGCCCACTGAAGCTTTCTTT

v_gene: TRBV19
d_gene: NA
j_gene: TRBJ1-2
abundance: few
CDR3aa: CASALGTNYGYTF
CDR3nt: TGTGCCTCGGCGTTGGGCACTAACTATGGCTACACCTTC

v_gene: TRBV27
d_gene: TRBD1
j_gene: TRBJ1-4
abundance: NA
CDR3aa: CASSLWTGSEEKLFF
CDR3nt: TGTGCCAGCAGTCTTTGGACAGGGAGTGAGGAAAAACTGTTTTTT

v_gene: TRBV7-3
d_gene: NA
j_gene: TRBJ2-2
abundance: NA
CDR3aa: CASSPQRGGPNTGELFF
CDR3nt: TGTGCCAGCAGCCCCCAGAGGGGGGGACCGAACACCGGGGAGCTGTTTTTT

v_gene: TRBV28
d_gene: NA
j_gene: TRBJ1-2
abundance: NA
CDR3aa: CASSFGGGGYTF
CDR3nt: TGTGCCAGCAGTTTCGGGGGAGGTGGCTACACCTTC

v_gene: TRBV10-1
d_gene: NA
j_gene: TRBJ1-2
abundance: NA
CDR3aa: CASSDRPLYGYTF
CDR3nt: TGCGCCAGCAGTGACAGACCCCTCTATGGCTACACCTTC

v_gene: TRBV27
d_gene: NA
j_gene: TRBJ1-1
abundance: NA
CDR3aa: CASSFSRGLEAFF
CDR3nt: TGTGCCAGCAGTTTCTCAAGGGGACTTGAAGCTTTCTTT

v_gene: TRBV20-1
d_gene: TRBD2
j_gene: TRBJ2-3
abundance: NA
CDR3aa: CSASGLAGGVTDTQYF
CDR3nt: TGCAGTGCTAGTGGACTAGCGGGGGGGGTCACAGATACGCAGTATTTT

v_gene: TRBV14
d_gene: TRBD1
j_gene: TRBJ1-6
abundance: NA
CDR3aa: CASSQTGTGDRSPLHF
CDR3nt: TGTGCCAGCAGCCAAACCGGGACAGGGGATCGGTCACCCCTCCACTTT

v_gene: TRBV7-2
d_gene: NA
j_gene: TRBJ1-5
abundance: NA
CDR3aa: CASSLEFGSVNQPQHF
CDR3nt: TGTGCCAGCAGCTTAGAATTCGGTTCAGTCAATCAGCCCCAGCATTTT

v_gene: TRBV28
d_gene: NA
j_gene: TRBJ1-2
abundance: once
CDR3aa: CASFGSNIYGNDYTF
CDR3nt: TGTGCCAGCTTCGGCAGTAATATATATGGCAATGACTACACCTTC

v_gene: TRBV5-1
d_gene: TRBD1
j_gene: TRBJ2-7
abundance: NA
CDR3aa: CASSLQGPGEQYF
CDR3nt: TGCGCCAGCAGCTTACAGGGGCCGGGCGAGCAGTACTTC

v_gene: TRBV9
d_gene: TRBD2
j_gene: TRBJ2-2
abundance: NA
CDR3aa: CASRPTSGGNTGELFF
CDR3nt: TGTGCCAGCAGACCAACTAGCGGGGGGAACACCGGGGAGCTGTTTTTT

v_gene: TRBV4-3
d_gene: TRBD2
j_gene: TRBJ2-2
abundance: NA
CDR3aa: CASSQDLAGGSTGELFF
CDR3nt: TGCGCCAGCAGCCAAGACCTGGCGGGGGGGAGCACCGGGGAGCTGTTTTTT

v_gene: TRBV6-1
d_gene: NA
j_gene: TRBJ1-1
abundance: once
CDR3aa: CASSEAGGGTEAFF
CDR3nt: TGTGCCAGCAGTGAAGCGGGGGGCGGCACTGAAGCTTTCTTT

v_gene: TRBV3-1/TRBV3-2
d_gene: TRBD1
j_gene: TRBJ1-6
abundance: NA
CDR3aa: CASSQASRQGGNSPLHF
CDR3nt: TGTGCCAGCAGCCAAGCGTCTCGACAGGGCGGCAATTCACCCCTCCACTTT

v_gene: TRBV30
d_gene: NA
j_gene: TRBJ1-2
abundance: NA
CDR3aa: CAWTLGGHHYGYTF
CDR3nt: TGTGCCTGGACCCTGGGAGGGCATCACTATGGCTACACCTTC

v_gene: TRBV28
d_gene: TRBD1
j_gene: TRBJ2-7
abundance: NA
CDR3aa: CASRYRGEQYF
CDR3nt: TGTGCCAGCAGGTACAGGGGCGAGCAGTACTTC

v_gene: TRBV5-1
d_gene: NA
j_gene: TRBJ2-5
abundance: NA
CDR3aa: CASSLGGKETQYF
CDR3nt: TGCGCCAGCAGCTTAGGGGGGAAGGAGACCCAGTACTTC

v_gene: TRBV7-8
d_gene: NA
j_gene: TRBJ2-7
abundance: NA
CDR3aa: CASSALQGSRSSYEQYF
CDR3nt: TGTGCCAGCAGCGCGCTCCAGGGGTCCAGGAGCTCCTACGAGCAGTACTTC

v_gene: TRBV6-2/TRBV6-3
d_gene: NA
j_gene: TRBJ1-5
abundance: NA
CDR3aa: CASSRAAQPQHF
CDR3nt: TGTGCCAGCAGTAGGGCGGCCCAGCCCCAGCATTTT

v_gene: TRBV9
d_gene: NA
j_gene: TRBJ1-3
abundance: NA
CDR3aa: CASSVGAGRGIGNTIYF
CDR3nt: TGTGCCAGCAGCGTAGGGGCAGGGAGGGGTATAGGAAACACCATATATTTT

v_gene: TRBV18
d_gene: TRBD1
j_gene: TRBJ1-3
abundance: NA
CDR3aa: CASSTGTGAPSSGNTIYF
CDR3nt: TGTGCCAGCTCAACCGGGACAGGGGCTCCGAGCTCTGGAAACACCATATATTTT

v_gene: TRBV12-3/TRBV12-4
d_gene: NA
j_gene: TRBJ2-1
abundance: NA
CDR3aa: CASSRGYNEQFF
CDR3nt: TGTGCCAGCAGCCGGGGATACAATGAGCAGTTCTTC

v_gene: TRBV5-6
d_gene: TRBD2
j_gene: TRBJ2-3
abundance: NA
CDR3aa: CASSLAGTSGADTQYF
CDR3nt: TGTGCCAGCAGCTTGGCCGGGACTAGCGGGGCAGATACGCAGTATTTT

v_gene: TRBV6-5
d_gene: TRBD2
j_gene: TRBJ2-1
abundance: NA
CDR3aa: CASSYSASGVTQFF
CDR3nt: TGTGCCAGCAGTTACTCGGCTAGCGGGGTAACGCAGTTCTTC

v_gene: TRBV5-6
d_gene: TRBD1
j_gene: TRBJ1-1
abundance: once
CDR3aa: CASTNTGEETEAFF
CDR3nt: TGTGCCAGCACCAATACAGGGGAGGAAACTGAAGCTTTCTTT

v_gene: TRBV4-2
d_gene: TRBD1
j_gene: TRBJ1-3
abundance: NA
CDR3aa: CASSQMGQGLSNTIYF
CDR3nt: TGTGCCAGCAGCCAAATGGGACAGGGGCTTTCAAACACCATATATTTT

v_gene: TRBV6-2/TRBV6-3
d_gene: TRBD1
j_gene: TRBJ2-6
abundance: NA
CDR3aa: CASSLRDRGSSGANVLTF
CDR3nt: TGTGCCAGCAGTCTCCGGGACAGGGGGTCCTCTGGGGCCAACGTCCTGACTTTC

v_gene: TRBV19
d_gene: NA
j_gene: TRBJ1-3
abundance: NA
CDR3aa: CASCTRANSGNTIYF
CDR3nt: TGTGCCAGCTGCACCCGGGCGAACTCTGGAAACACCATATATTTT

v_gene: TRBV14
d_gene: NA
j_gene: TRBJ2-2
abundance: NA
CDR3aa: CASSQQGLNTGELFF
CDR3nt: TGTGCCAGCAGCCAACAGGGATTGAACACCGGGGAGCTGTTTTTT

v_gene: TRBV9
d_gene: NA
j_gene: TRBJ2-1
abundance: NA
CDR3aa: CASSHAGSYNEQFF
CDR3nt: TGTGCCAGCAGCCATGCAGGGTCCTACAATGAGCAGTTCTTC

v_gene: TRBV4-3
d_gene: NA
j_gene: TRBJ1-5
abundance: NA
CDR3aa: CASSQDIGNQPQHF
CDR3nt: TGCGCCAGCAGCCAAGATATTGGGAATCAGCCCCAGCATTTT

v_gene: TRBV5-1
d_gene: TRBD1
j_gene: TRBJ2-5
abundance: NA
CDR3aa: CASSVTDRGETQYF
CDR3nt: TGCGCCAGCAGCGTCACGGACAGGGGGGAGACCCAGTACTTC

v_gene: TRBV7-6
d_gene: NA
j_gene: TRBJ2-3
abundance: NA
CDR3aa: CASSFQGPDTQYF
CDR3nt: TGTGCCAGCAGCTTCCAGGGCCCAGATACGCAGTATTTT

v_gene: TRBV2
d_gene: NA
j_gene: TRBJ2-2
abundance: NA
CDR3aa: CARTGARGANTGELFF
CDR3nt: TGTGCCAGAACTGGGGCCAGGGGGGCGAACACCGGGGAGCTGTTTTTT

v_gene: TRBV19
d_gene: TRBD2
j_gene: TRBJ2-3
abundance: NA
CDR3aa: CATRALTSGDSTDTQYF
CDR3nt: TGTGCCACTAGGGCCCTGACTAGCGGGGATAGCACAGATACGCAGTATTTT

v_gene: TRBV4-3
d_gene: NA
j_gene: TRBJ1-6
abundance: NA
CDR3aa: CASSQVRGINSPLHF
CDR3nt: TGCGCCAGCAGCCAAGTCAGGGGCATTAATTCACCCCTCCACTTT

v_gene: TRBV6-5
d_gene: TRBD1
j_gene: TRBJ1-2
abundance: NA
CDR3aa: CASTVQGLRGYTF
CDR3nt: TGTGCCAGCACCGTACAGGGGTTGAGAGGCTACACCTTC

v_gene: TRBV6-5
d_gene: TRBD1
j_gene: TRBJ1-2
abundance: once
CDR3aa: CASSDTGVYGYTF
CDR3nt: TGTGCCAGCAGCGACACAGGGGTTTATGGCTACACCTTC

v_gene: TRBV24-1
d_gene: TRBD1
j_gene: TRBJ2-1
abundance: NA
CDR3aa: CATSDPLGQGEFF
CDR3nt: TGTGCCACCAGTGACCCTCTAGGACAGGGTGAGTTCTTC

v_gene: TRBV28
d_gene: NA
j_gene: TRBJ1-6
abundance: NA
CDR3aa: CASSPGDVYNSPLHF
CDR3nt: TGTGCCAGCAGCCCCGGGGACGTCTATAATTCACCCCTCCACTTT

v_gene: TRBV18
d_gene: NA
j_gene: TRBJ2-6
abundance: once
CDR3aa: CASWRGSGANVLTF
CDR3nt: TGTGCCAGCTGGAGGGGGTCCGGGGCCAACGTCCTGACTTTC

v_gene: TRBV4-3
d_gene: NA
j_gene: TRBJ1-2
abundance: NA
CDR3aa: CASSQVPGSTYGYTF
CDR3nt: TGCGCCAGCAGCCAAGTCCCAGGGTCAACTTATGGCTACACCTTC

v_gene: TRBV7-9
d_gene: TRBD2
j_gene: TRBJ2-1
abundance: NA
CDR3aa: CASSPSPGLAANEQFF
CDR3nt: TGTGCCAGCAGCCCCTCCCCGGGACTAGCGGCCAATGAGCAGTTCTTC

v_gene: TRBV28
d_gene: NA
j_gene: TRBJ1-5
abundance: NA
CDR3aa: CASSSPPAQHF
CDR3nt: TGTGCCAGCAGTTCCCCCCCGGCCCAGCATTTT

v_gene: TRBV9
d_gene: NA
j_gene: TRBJ2-1
abundance: NA
CDR3aa: CASSVWGDDEQFF
CDR3nt: TGTGCCAGCAGCGTGTGGGGTGACGATGAGCAGTTCTTC

v_gene: TRBV9
d_gene: TRBD1
j_gene: TRBJ1-2
abundance: NA
CDR3aa: CASSRDSEGAYGYTF
CDR3nt: TGTGCCAGCAGCCGGGACAGCGAGGGGGCATATGGCTACACCTTC

v_gene: TRBV2
d_gene: NA
j_gene: TRBJ2-7
abundance: NA
CDR3aa: CASSVSRGESSYEQYF
CDR3nt: TGTGCCAGCAGTGTTTCGCGGGGAGAAAGCTCCTACGAGCAGTACTTC

v_gene: TRBV4-3
d_gene: NA
j_gene: TRBJ1-6
abundance: NA
CDR3aa: CASSQDMGRSGSPLHF
CDR3nt: TGCGCCAGCAGCCAAGATATGGGCAGGTCCGGTTCACCCCTCCACTTT

v_gene: TRBV4-3
d_gene: NA
j_gene: TRBJ1-2
abundance: NA
CDR3aa: CASSQVPPNYGYTF
CDR3nt: TGCGCCAGCAGCCAAGTACCCCCTAACTATGGCTACACCTTC

v_gene: TRBV5-1
d_gene: TRBD2
j_gene: TRBJ2-5
abundance: NA
CDR3aa: CASSSGTSGGDYQETQYF
CDR3nt: TGCGCCAGCAGCTCCGGGACTAGCGGGGGGGATTACCAAGAGACCCAGTACTTC

v_gene: TRBV6-6
d_gene: TRBD2
j_gene: TRBJ2-3
abundance: once
CDR3aa: CASSYSGGGGTDTQYF
CDR3nt: TGTGCCAGCAGTTACTCCGGCGGGGGGGGCACAGATACGCAGTATTTT